What follows are 12 T cell receptor beta chains derived from one specimen sequenced in a study of T cells in Graves' hyperthyroidism and ophthalmopathy. Using RNA transcripts as the source, TCR beta CDR3 regions were amplified. The primer set for the first-round RT-PCR of the TCR CDR3 was HTBI. MiXCR, applied by TCRdb to the multiplex PCR reads, yields one record per CDR3 protein. The table lists 550,000 to 600,000 distinct CDR3 sequences, 13% to 15% of them singletons. The sequenced sample was blood. Source of these receptors: a woman aged 18-29 years with Graves' ophthalmopathy.

This clonotype was recorded at least ten times. The chain combines TRBV11-2 with TRBJ2-2, with a tentative D call TRBD2 (6 bases). Germline V gives CDR1 SGHAT, CDR2 FQNNGV. The CDR3 sequence is 15 residues long. V lost 7 bases, J lost 1 base, and 13 bases lay in between. The CDR3 here is CASTGPRGNTGELFF. The DNA for the CDR3 is TGTGCCAGCACCGGGCCGCGGGGGAACACCGGGGAGCTGTTTTTT.

In this sample, this clonotype turned up many times. The J gene is TRBJ1-1, the V gene TRBV7-9; D gene uncertain. Germline V CDR1 and CDR2: SEHNR, FQNEAQ (reference sequence). This CDR3 has 12 residues. Deletions cut 11 bases from V and 4 bases from J, with 14 bases between. The chain's CDR3 is CAGEVAGTEAFF. CDR3 nucleotide sequence: TGTGCCGGAGAGGTAGCGGGCACTGAAGCTTTCTTT.

This clonotype was observed many times. The gene calls are TRBV11-2 and TRBJ2-7; 7 nucleotides line up with TRBD1. The CDR3 is 16 residues long. V was clipped by 5 bases and J by 0 bases; unmatched bases: 10. Germline V gene sequence: CDR1 SGHAT, CDR2 FQNNGV. The CDR3 loop reads CASSPGTRGSSYEQYF. DNA of the CDR3: TGTGCCAGCAGCCCGGGTACCAGGGGGAGCTCCTACGAGCAGTACTTC.

The V call is TRBV6-5, the J call TRBJ1-1; no clear D. Germline V CDR1 and CDR2: MNHEY, SVGAGI. Trimming left V 2 bases short and J 3 bases short, with 7 bases between. The CDR3 runs to 13 residues. The CDR3 bases are TGTGCCAGCAGTTACCTCAGGTACACTGAAGCTTTCTTT. It codes for CASSYLRYTEAFF.

This clonotype appeared many times. The chain couples TRBV2 to TRBJ2-6, with unresolved D. The CDR3 covers 15 residues. Germline loops: CDR1 SNHLY, CDR2 FYNNEI. The V end lost 4 bases, the J end lost 0 bases, and 7 bases lay between the germline ends. CDR3 protein: CASSVESSGANVLTF. The CDR3 nucleotides are TGTGCCAGCAGTGTAGAGAGCTCTGGGGCCAACGTCCTGACTTTC. Filled out from reference TRBV2 and TRBJ2-6, the complete variable domain reads EPEVTQTPSHQVTQMGQEVILRCVPISNHLYFYWYRQILGQKVEFLVSFYNNEISEKSEIFDDQFSVERPDGSNFTLKIRSTKLEDSAMYFCASSVESSGANVLTFGAGSRLTVL.

About this clonotype itself: This may come from a read error, since a much larger clone is one base off. The V and J genes are TRBV7-2 and TRBJ2-1, with D unresolved. V lost 5 bases and J lost 10, with 12 bases in between. Germline CDR1 and CDR2: SGHTA and FQGNSA. CDR3 length: 12 amino acids. The CDR3 DNA follows: TGTACCAGCAGCCTACCCGCCCGGGAGCAGTTCTTC. Its translation is CTSSLPAREQFF. Using reference TRBV7-2 and TRBJ2-1 for the parts outside the CDR3, the full variable domain is GAGVSQSPSNKVTEKGKDVELRCDPISGHTALYWYRQSLGQGLEFLIYFQGNSAPDKSGLPSDRFSAERTGGSVSTLTIQRTQQEDSAVYLCTSSLPAREQFFGPGTRLTVL.

Notes on this clonotype: This may be a read error: a much more frequent sequence differs by one nucleotide. The gene calls are TRBV27 and TRBJ1-2; D perhaps matches TRBD1 (6 bases). CDR1 and CDR2 (germline): MNHEY, SMNVEV (reference sequence). Between the trimmed V and J ends, which lost 7 bases and 4 bases, there was a span of 25 bases. The CDR3 spans 17 residues. The CDR3 nucleotides are TGTGCCAGCAACCATACCCCCGGGACATATCTGGGCTATGGCTACACCTTC. Translated, it gives CASNHTPGTYLGYGYTF.

This clonotype was seen repeatedly, ten times or more. The chain carries TRBV2 and TRBJ1-1; 8 nucleotides agree with TRBD1. Germline trimming cut 6 bases from V and 0 bases from J; bases unmatched to any gene: 9. This CDR3 contains 16 residues. Germline V CDR1 and CDR2: SNHLY, FYNNEI. The CDR3 protein is CASRTGTGDMNTEAFF. CDR3 bases: TGTGCCAGCAGAACCGGGACAGGAGATATGAACACTGAAGCTTTCTTT. The entire variable domain, with the rest obtained from reference TRBV2 and TRBJ1-1, is as follows: EPEVTQTPSHQVTQMGQEVILRCVPISNHLYFYWYRQILGQKVEFLVSFYNNEISEKSEIFDDQFSVERPDGSNFTLKIRSTKLEDSAMYFCASRTGTGDMNTEAFFGQGTRLTVV.

The J gene is TRBJ2-2, the V gene TRBV30, with D perhaps matching TRBD1 (6 bases). The CDR3 consists of 15 residues. V lost 2 bases and J 4 bases, leaving 14 bases between the germline ends. In germline, CDR1 is GTSNPN, CDR2 SVGIG (reference sequence). The CDR3 is CAWSRDILGTGELFF. The CDR3 coding sequence is TGTGCCTGGAGTCGGGACATCCTCGGCACCGGGGAGCTGTTTTTT.

This clonotype was seen many times. The V and J genes are TRBV30 and TRBJ2-7; possible D gene TRBD2, 5 bases. Germline V gives CDR1 GTSNPN, CDR2 SVGIG (reference sequence). CDR3 length: 12 residues. With 5 bases removed from V and 7 bases from J, the gap between germline ends came to 15 bases. Here the CDR3 reads CAWDREQLEQYF. CDR3 bases: TGTGCCTGGGATCGGGAACAGCTAGAGCAGTACTTC.

The chain joins TRBV28 to TRBJ2-3; 7 bases fit TRBD1. V shed 5 bases and J 10 bases; nucleotides not matched to a gene: 12. CDR1 and CDR2 from the germline V gene are MDHEN and SYDVKM. The CDR3 spans 14 residues. The CDR3 coding sequence is TGTGCCAGCAGTCTTACAGGGGTTGGGGATGCGCAGTATTTT. It specifies CASSLTGVGDAQYF.

The V and J genes are TRBV6-2 or TRBV6-3 and TRBJ2-7; 7 positions match TRBD1. V lost 6 bases and J lost 4; bases outside the gene matches: 9. Germline lookup yields CDR1 MNHEY and CDR2 SVGEGT. The CDR3 is 14 amino acids. For the CDR3, the DNA is TGTGCCAGCAGCCTATTACAGGGGAATTACGAGCAGTACTTC. As protein: CASSLLQGNYEQYF.